This T cell receptor (beta chain) was sequenced during a study of blood T cells in healthy people across ages (dated by TCRdb to the mid-2010s). At the level of the whole study: In model experiments, template switching captured roughly one uniquely barcoded TCR beta cDNA molecule for every two T cells. To avoid experimental bias, donors of different ages were spread randomly across the sequencing lanes. Donors were grouped into four age groups: young (average roughly 16 years), middle-aged (39), aged (around 66) and long-lived (around 80). The study measured age-related changes in TCR beta repertoire diversity using deep sequencing normalized with unique cDNA molecular identifiers. Two additional independent replicas of 1 million unique cDNA reads from the same blood draw were analyzed for two donors (one aged 18 to 30 and one aged 80 or older). Points the paper makes about the study in general: The long-lived group showed more naive CD4+ T cells, fewer expanded clones and increased TCR diversity than the aged group, suggesting age selection. Observed TCR beta diversity per million T cells fell roughly linearly with age, and a significant reduction was already apparent by age around 39. Because profiling used bulk unsorted PBMCs, naive and antigen-experienced compartments could not be compared conclusively. There was a strong correlation between observed TCR beta diversity and the percentage of naive T cells measured by flow cytometry. Because donor CMV infection status was unknown, age-related changes in expanded clonotypes were potentially confounded. Estimates of total diversity based on one million sequenced T cells were regarded as lower bounds and as underestimates.

The method was 5' RACE. The reads were generated on an Illumina HiSeq 2500. A second PCR of roughly 7 to 11 cycles was performed with a sample-barcoded 5' primer and a J-beta primer mix. Each TCR beta cDNA molecule received a unique molecular identifier from a template-switch 5' adaptor carrying 12 random nucleotides. Each sample yielded at least 2.5 million CDR3-containing paired-end reads. All of the RNA was converted into first-strand cDNA using the Mint cDNA synthesis kit, with a TRBC-specific oligonucleotide serving as the primer. Following uracil-DNA glycosylase treatment, a first 18-cycle PCR with universal primers M1SS and BC2_uni_R was performed on all cDNA. On the study's bioinformatics: Normalization of each sample was performed by random selection of 1 million high-quality reads, each carrying a distinct molecular identifier. Reads with shared molecular identifiers were discarded instead of being binned into consensus sequences. MiTCR, run with a Q25 quality threshold and the strictest error-elimination algorithm, handled CDR3 identification, clonotype clustering and error correction. A nonparametric unseen species model using Euler transformation provided a lower-bound estimate of total TCR beta diversity. TCRdb reran the public reads through fastp at Q25 and MiXCR, keeping productive beta chains. Under each unique CDR3 protein, matching rows form one entry showing the most common genes and DNA. The V and J calls, along with clone size, are taken from TCRdb and not from the paper's own processing. Present in this sample are about 2 million distinct CDR3 sequences, just under 50% of which were seen just once. The ten top clones hold about 2.1% of the sample.

CDR1 and CDR2 were assigned from the germline V gene as SGHRS and YFSETQ. V is cut back by 3 bases and J by 8 bases, with 14 bases in the junction unmatched. Reading from cysteine to phenylalanine, the CDR3 counts 16 amino acids. Only CDR3 DNA remains: 48 bases, in frame from the first base. Concerning this clonotype: Its specific antigen is unknown. No much larger clonotype is one base removed from it; base qualities were not supplied.

The donors were roughly 39 Caucasian individuals from Russia, aged about 6 to 100 years, who were systemically healthy. Each donor gave ten milliliters of peripheral blood, collected into EDTA-treated Vacutainer tubes. Ficoll-Paque density-gradient centrifugation was used to isolate PBMCs, with at least 6.5 million obtained per sample. Total RNA was extracted from PBMCs with Trizol reagent, with at least 6 micrograms obtained per sample. For every donor, an aliquot of PBMCs went through flow cytometry to measure the percentages of naive CD45RAhigh/CD27high T cells. Sequencing input: blood. The receptor's source is a woman between 40 and 55 years old in good health. The chain is assembled from TRBV5-1 and TRBJ2-1; TRBD1 fits 7 bases in the junction. The CDR3 here reads CASSSSTGSVSHEQFF. At the DNA level, the sequence is TGCGCCAGCAGCTCCTCGACAGGGTCTGTTTCCCATGAGCAGTTCTTC.